This TCR beta chain was identified during a study of CD8 T cells in ankylosing spondylitis. MiXCR, applied by TCRdb to the 5' RACE reads, yields one record per CDR3 protein. This repertoire shows around 330,000 distinct CDR3 sequences, 11% found once; its top ten account for roughly 9%. Worth noting for this clonotype: What it binds is unknown.

General study points: In synovial fluid and blood from reactive arthritis, some motif variants were previously reported.

Germline values: CDR1 SNHLY, CDR2 FYNNEI. The CDR3 contains 14 residues. V was clipped by 6 bases and J by 3 bases; unmatched bases: 4. The chain is built from TRBV2 and TRBJ2-2; 7 positions agree with TRBD1. The sample comprised blood, either unsorted or a sorted T cell fraction (not recorded which). The clonotype comes from a female donor with ankylosing spondylitis or in good health (not recorded which). The CDR3 DNA reads TGTGCCAGCAGCTCCGGGACAGACACCGGGGAGCTGTTTTTT. This gives the protein CASSSGTDTGELFF.